This note documents a single TCR beta chain sequence. Its antigen is still unknown. PCR amplification relied on 60 Vbeta primers (plus 13 Jbeta primers). The assay was immunoSEQ multiplex PCR, and TCRdb's table has in-frame clones only and misses some. The table includes about 150,000 clones, more than 70% detected once. Germline CDR1 is LNHDA and CDR2 is SQIVND (reference sequence). The CDR3 has 15 amino acids. Trimming removed 6 bases from V and 1 base from J, with 12 bases in between. This specimen belongs to a study of cytomegalovirus exposure and HLA in healthy donors. The study's findings and limits: Clonal expansion was found to be greater in HLA-associated TCR beta chains than in equally common others in a later analysis. It was confirmed in vitro that a few of the CMV-associated chains were specific for CMV antigens.

This clonotype was obtained from a woman aged 40 to 49 in good health and CMV-seropositive. Specimen: PBMCs. The genes are TRBV19 and TRBJ2-2, with TRBD1 as a possible D gene (6 bases). The CDR3 here is CASREGVRNTGELFF. In nucleotides, the CDR3 is TGTGCCAGTAGAGAGGGGGTTAGGAACACCGGGGAGCTGTTTTTT.